This TCR beta chain stems from a study of radiation and T cells in renal cell carcinoma. Study summary: Nephrectomy followed 15 Gy stereotactic body radiation by 4 weeks. Study outcomes and limitations: Baseline intratumoral clonotype presence is unknown without pretreatment biopsies. Top tumor clonotypes rose in blood 2 weeks post-radiation, then contracted.

This table comes from immunoSEQ multiplex PCR, and its TCRdb copy is limited to in-frame clones, with some not included. The sample holds about 95,000 clones, less than 90% seen once. Indicated time point: baseline pretreatment blood. Indicated treatment: 15 Gy SBRT to primary tumor, nephrectomy 4 weeks later. The patient's renal cell carcinoma had clear cell pathology. On this clone itself: The antigen is unknown.

Sample: blood, taken from a patient whose treatment included radiotherapy and nephrectomy. This TCR was sampled from a man aged 50 to 59 with renal cell carcinoma.

The CDR3 DNA follows: TGTGCCATCAGTGGTGAGAACACCGGGGAGCTGTTTTTT. It specifies CAISGENTGELFF. The gene calls are TRBV10-3 and TRBJ2-2; D is unclear. Deletions cut 4 bases from V and 1 base from J, with 4 bases between. Germline V CDR1 and CDR2: ENHRY, SYGVKD. This CDR3 spans 13 amino acids.